A single sample is the source of the 5 T cell receptor beta chains below, sequenced in a study of OX40 agonist ivuxolimab in advanced cancers. TCRdb's copy holds only in-frame clones and misses some; the assay was immunoSEQ multiplex PCR. The sample lists 30,000 to 40,000 clones; around nine tenths were seen once. The source material was CD4+ or CD8+ T cells sorted from blood, sampled in a trial of the OX40 agonist ivuxolimab. The receptors stem from an adult with an advanced solid tumor such as melanoma, head and neck, liver or kidney cancer.

The rearrangement links TRBV6-1 to TRBJ1-2; no clear D gene. Trimming shortened V by 7 bases and J by 0 bases, and 12 bases separated the two germline ends. This CDR3 spans 14 amino acids. Germline V gene sequence: CDR1 MNHNS, CDR2 SASEGT. The CDR3 protein is CASTKDTANYGYTF. CDR3 nucleotides: TGTGCCAGCACCAAAGACACAGCTAACTATGGCTACACCTTC.

J is TRBJ2-7 and V is TRBV6-5, with 10 bases fitting TRBD2. The trim removed 0 bases at V and 6 bases at J, leaving 5 bases unmatched. The length of the CDR3 is 15 residues. CDR1 is MNHEY and CDR2 is SVGAGI in the germline V gene. DNA for the CDR3: TGTGCCAGCAGTTACTCGCTAGCGGGAGAGGTCGAGCAGTACTTC. This translates into CASSYSLAGEVEQYF.

The chain employs TRBV4-1 and TRBJ2-5; the D is unclear. The V end lost 1 base, the J end lost 5 bases, and 8 bases lay between the germline ends. The CDR3 loop spans 13 amino acids. Germline V CDR1 and CDR2: MGHRA, YSYEKL. CDR3 loop: CASSQGGRETQYF. CDR3 nucleotides: TGCGCCAGCAGCCAAGGAGGTCGGGAGACCCAGTACTTC.

The chain employs TRBV6-5 and TRBJ2-2, with D uncertain. Germline CDR1 is MNHEY and CDR2 is SVGAGI. The V end was cut by 7 bases, the J end by 9 bases, with 9 bases between. The CDR3 is 11 residues long. CDR3 nucleotides: TGTGCCAGCACCAAGGGCCGGGAGCTGTTTTTT. Amino acid sequence: CASTKGRELFF.

The chain is built from TRBV11-3 and TRBJ2-5; 8 bases agree with TRBD2. The ends lost 6 bases at V and 4 bases at J; junction bases unmatched: 13. The CDR3 consists of 16 residues. CDR1 and CDR2 (germline): SGHNT, YENEEA. In DNA, the CDR3 is TGTGCCAGCAGTAGGGGTCGACTAGCGCGCGGAGAGACCCAGTACTTC. This translates into CASSRGRLARGETQYF. Variable domain in full (rest from reference TRBV11-3 and TRBJ2-5): EAGVVQSPRYKIIEKKQPVAFWCNPISGHNTLYWYLQNLGQGPELLIRYENEEAVDDSQLPKDRFSAERLKGVDSTLKIQPAELGDSAVYLCASSRGRLARGETQYFGPGTRLLVL.